These T cell receptor beta chains were read from a single sample in a study of cytomegalovirus exposure and HLA in healthy donors. Repertoires were generated with immunoSEQ multiplex PCR, while TCRdb's copy carries only in-frame clones and drops some. The sample holds around 100,000 clones, around four fifths seen once. The sample was PBMCs. These receptors were taken from a man in his forties in good health and CMV-seronegative. Both conserved end residues are part of each CDR3. The order of the fields is D gene, J gene, clone size, V gene, CDR3 DNA, CDR3 protein. A D gene is named only where the DNA matches it firmly. Some rows mark clone size as missing; the rest say once, few, many or name a class of expanded clone.

d_gene: TRBD2
j_gene: TRBJ2-1
abundance: .
v_gene: TRBV18
CDR3nt: TGTGCCAGCTCACCCAAGGGACTAGCGGGGGGGCATGAGCAGTTCTTC
CDR3aa: CASSPKGLAGGHEQFF

d_gene: TRBD1
j_gene: TRBJ2-1
abundance: .
v_gene: TRBV6-5
CDR3nt: TGTGCCAGCAGTTACTCAGGACAGGAGTACAATGAGCAGTTCTTC
CDR3aa: CASSYSGQEYNEQFF

d_gene: TRBD1
j_gene: TRBJ1-2
abundance: .
v_gene: TRBV5-4
CDR3nt: TGTGCCAGCAGCCAGGACAGGAGGGGGGATGGCTACACCTTC
CDR3aa: CASSQDRRGDGYTF

d_gene: TRBD1
j_gene: TRBJ1-1
abundance: .
v_gene: TRBV7-9
CDR3nt: TGTTCCAGCACCCGAACAGGGGGCAGGGGGAACACTGAAGCTTTCTTT
CDR3aa: CSSTRTGGRGNTEAFF

d_gene: .
j_gene: TRBJ2-3
abundance: few
v_gene: TRBV6-1
CDR3nt: TGTGCCAGCAGTGAGGGTCAGGGCGCGACAGATACGCAGTATTTT
CDR3aa: CASSEGQGATDTQYF

d_gene: .
j_gene: TRBJ2-4
abundance: .
v_gene: TRBV6-1
CDR3nt: TGTGCCAGCAGTGAATGGCTAGCCAAAAACATTCAGTACTTC
CDR3aa: CASSEWLAKNIQYF

d_gene: TRBD1
j_gene: TRBJ1-1
abundance: few
v_gene: TRBV5-1
CDR3nt: TGCGCCAGCAGCTTGGGACAGGGGTCTAACACTGAAGCTTTCTTT
CDR3aa: CASSLGQGSNTEAFF

d_gene: .
j_gene: TRBJ2-1
abundance: .
v_gene: TRBV6-1
CDR3nt: TGTGCCAGCAGCAACAATGAGCAGTTCTTC
CDR3aa: CASSNNEQFF

d_gene: .
j_gene: TRBJ1-1
abundance: .
v_gene: TRBV7-3
CDR3nt: TGTGCCAGCAGGGTGAACCGACAAGACACTGAAGCTTTCTTT
CDR3aa: CASRVNRQDTEAFF

d_gene: .
j_gene: TRBJ1-6
abundance: .
v_gene: TRBV27
CDR3nt: TGTGCCAGCAGTTTAGAGGCCAATTCACCCCTCCACTTT
CDR3aa: CASSLEANSPLHF

d_gene: .
j_gene: TRBJ1-2
abundance: once
v_gene: TRBV7-9
CDR3nt: TGTGCCAGCAGCCCCGGACAGTGGGGCTACACCTTC
CDR3aa: CASSPGQWGYTF

d_gene: .
j_gene: TRBJ1-5
abundance: .
v_gene: TRBV6-5
CDR3nt: TGTGCCAGCAGCGGCGGACACCGCGGCAATCAGCCCCAGCATTTT
CDR3aa: CASSGGHRGNQPQHF

d_gene: .
j_gene: TRBJ2-6
abundance: .
v_gene: TRBV2
CDR3nt: TGTGCCAGCAGTCGATGGGGCAGGGCCGCTGGGGCCAACGTCCTGACTTTC
CDR3aa: CASSRWGRAAGANVLTF

d_gene: TRBD2
j_gene: TRBJ2-1
abundance: .
v_gene: TRBV10-3
CDR3nt: TGTGCCATCACTAGCGGGGACGGCAATGAGCAGTTCTTC
CDR3aa: CAITSGDGNEQFF

d_gene: .
j_gene: TRBJ1-4
abundance: once
v_gene: TRBV6-5
CDR3nt: TGTGCCAGCAGTTACTCGGGACTGGGCAATGAAAAACTGTTTTTT
CDR3aa: CASSYSGLGNEKLFF

d_gene: .
j_gene: TRBJ1-1
abundance: few
v_gene: TRBV2
CDR3nt: TGTGCCAGCAGTGAACGTTTGGCGGGAATGAACACTGAAGCTTTCTTT
CDR3aa: CASSERLAGMNTEAFF

d_gene: TRBD1
j_gene: TRBJ2-5
abundance: .
v_gene: TRBV2
CDR3nt: TGTGCCAGCAAACGGGACAGCACGTTCCAAGAGACCCAGTACTTC
CDR3aa: CASKRDSTFQETQYF

d_gene: TRBD1
j_gene: TRBJ1-6
abundance: few
v_gene: TRBV4-2
CDR3nt: TGTGCCAGCAGCCAGGCAGGGGGCTCGGGAAGCTCCTATAATTCACCCCTCCACTTT
CDR3aa: CASSQAGGSGSSYNSPLHF

d_gene: .
j_gene: TRBJ1-4
abundance: .
v_gene: TRBV30
CDR3nt: TGTGCCTGGACTACCCCCGTTAATGAAAAACTGTTTTTT
CDR3aa: CAWTTPVNEKLFF

d_gene: .
j_gene: TRBJ1-3
abundance: .
v_gene: TRBV28
CDR3nt: TGTGCCAGCAAACAGAGCTCTGGAAACACCATATATTTT
CDR3aa: CASKQSSGNTIYF

d_gene: TRBD2
j_gene: TRBJ2-5
abundance: .
v_gene: TRBV7-9
CDR3nt: TGTTCCAGCAGCTTAAGCCGGCGGGGGGGTAAGGAGACCCAGTACTTC
CDR3aa: CSSSLSRRGGKETQYF

d_gene: TRBD1
j_gene: TRBJ1-1
abundance: .
v_gene: TRBV5-4
CDR3nt: TGTGCCAGCAGCCCGGGACAGGGCCAGGCTGAAGCTTTCTTT
CDR3aa: CASSPGQGQAEAFF

d_gene: .
j_gene: TRBJ2-5
abundance: .
v_gene: TRBV11-2
CDR3nt: TGTGCCAGCAGCTTAGCTCAAGAGACCCAGTACTTC
CDR3aa: CASSLAQETQYF

d_gene: .
j_gene: TRBJ1-2
abundance: .
v_gene: TRBV6-5
CDR3nt: TGTGCCAGCAGTTACGGTGTAGCTAACTATGGCTACACCTTC
CDR3aa: CASSYGVANYGYTF

d_gene: .
j_gene: TRBJ1-1
abundance: .
v_gene: TRBV6-5
CDR3nt: TGTGCCAGCAGCCAAACAGGGCGGCACACTGAAGCTTTCTTT
CDR3aa: CASSQTGRHTEAFF

d_gene: TRBD2
j_gene: TRBJ2-3
abundance: .
v_gene: TRBV11-3
CDR3nt: TGTGCCAGCAGCTTTAGCGGGGGGACAGATACGCAGTATTTT
CDR3aa: CASSFSGGTDTQYF

d_gene: TRBD1
j_gene: TRBJ2-7
abundance: .
v_gene: TRBV4-1
CDR3nt: TGCGCCAGCAGCCACGAGACAGGGGGCCCCTACGAGCAGTACTTC
CDR3aa: CASSHETGGPYEQYF

d_gene: .
j_gene: TRBJ2-2
abundance: .
v_gene: TRBV2
CDR3nt: TGTGCCAGCAGGCAGACAGGACCTAACACCGGGGAGCTGTTTTTT
CDR3aa: CASRQTGPNTGELFF

d_gene: TRBD2
j_gene: TRBJ2-3
abundance: few
v_gene: TRBV11-2
CDR3nt: TGTGCCAGCAGCTTAGTTCTAGCGGGTGGGACAGATACGCAGTATTTT
CDR3aa: CASSLVLAGGTDTQYF

d_gene: TRBD2
j_gene: TRBJ2-1
abundance: .
v_gene: TRBV15
CDR3nt: TGTGCCACCAGCAGAGACCTCCCGGGACTAGCGGTCTATGAGCAGTTCTTC
CDR3aa: CATSRDLPGLAVYEQFF

d_gene: TRBD1
j_gene: TRBJ2-7
abundance: .
v_gene: TRBV5-1
CDR3nt: TGCGCCAGCAGCTTGGAACCGGGACAGGGGGTAGGAGAGCAGTACTTC
CDR3aa: CASSLEPGQGVGEQYF

d_gene: TRBD1
j_gene: TRBJ2-7
abundance: .
v_gene: TRBV18
CDR3nt: TGTGCCAGCTCATTGGGGACAGTAGCCTACGAGCAGTACTTC
CDR3aa: CASSLGTVAYEQYF

d_gene: .
j_gene: TRBJ1-2
abundance: .
v_gene: TRBV7-2
CDR3nt: TGTGCCAGCAGCTTAGCGAGCGGCGTTCCCGCCTATGGCTACACCTTC
CDR3aa: CASSLASGVPAYGYTF

d_gene: TRBD2
j_gene: TRBJ2-3
abundance: .
v_gene: TRBV5-6
CDR3nt: TGTGCCAGCAGCTTGGAACTAGCGGGGATGACAGATACGCAGTATTTT
CDR3aa: CASSLELAGMTDTQYF

d_gene: .
j_gene: TRBJ2-7
abundance: .
v_gene: TRBV5-1
CDR3nt: TGCGCCAGCAGCTTGGAGTCTAGCTCTCGGAGCCCTACCTACGAGCAGTACTTC
CDR3aa: CASSLESSSRSPTYEQYF

d_gene: TRBD2
j_gene: TRBJ2-3
abundance: .
v_gene: TRBV2
CDR3nt: TGTGCCAGCAGTATCCTCGGCGGGGGGGCAGCAGATACGCAGTATTTT
CDR3aa: CASSILGGGAADTQYF

d_gene: .
j_gene: TRBJ1-1
abundance: .
v_gene: TRBV5-1
CDR3nt: TGCGCCAGCAGCGTTACAGGGATGAACACTGAAGCTTTCTTT
CDR3aa: CASSVTGMNTEAFF

d_gene: .
j_gene: TRBJ1-1
abundance: .
v_gene: TRBV5-6
CDR3nt: TGTGCCAGTTGGAGACAGGCTGTGTTGGCTGAAGCTTTCTTT
CDR3aa: CASWRQAVLAEAFF

d_gene: TRBD1
j_gene: TRBJ1-5
abundance: .
v_gene: TRBV2
CDR3nt: TGTGCCAGCAACGATGACAGGGGGCTTCAGCCCCAGCATTTT
CDR3aa: CASNDDRGLQPQHF

d_gene: TRBD1
j_gene: TRBJ2-7
abundance: .
v_gene: TRBV7-9
CDR3nt: TGTGCCAGCAGCTTAGCGGGACAGCTGAGTTCCTACGAGCAGTACTTC
CDR3aa: CASSLAGQLSSYEQYF

d_gene: TRBD1
j_gene: TRBJ2-3
abundance: .
v_gene: TRBV5-1
CDR3nt: TGCGCCAGCAGCTTGGAACAGGGGCGCGATACGCAGTATTTT
CDR3aa: CASSLEQGRDTQYF

d_gene: TRBD1
j_gene: TRBJ2-7
abundance: few
v_gene: TRBV10-1
CDR3nt: TGCGCCAGCAGTGGGACAGGGGTTGAGGACGAGCAGTACTTC
CDR3aa: CASSGTGVEDEQYF

d_gene: TRBD1
j_gene: TRBJ1-2
abundance: .
v_gene: TRBV19
CDR3nt: TGTGCCAGTATCGCCCTCTCTGCAGGGGGCTACGGGGGCTACACCTTC
CDR3aa: CASIALSAGGYGGYTF

d_gene: .
j_gene: TRBJ1-2
abundance: .
v_gene: TRBV14
CDR3nt: TGTGCCAGCAGCCACGTTTTCGGGGGTTTAGCTAACTATGGCTACACCTTC
CDR3aa: CASSHVFGGLANYGYTF

d_gene: TRBD1
j_gene: TRBJ2-2
abundance: .
v_gene: TRBV2
CDR3nt: TGTGCCAGCAGTGACGACAGGGGGACCGGGGAGCTGTTTTTT
CDR3aa: CASSDDRGTGELFF

d_gene: .
j_gene: TRBJ1-1
abundance: .
v_gene: TRBV18
CDR3nt: TGTGCCAGCTCACCCGGGGAGAACACTGAAGCTTTCTTT
CDR3aa: CASSPGENTEAFF

d_gene: TRBD1
j_gene: TRBJ1-1
abundance: few
v_gene: TRBV5-1
CDR3nt: TGCGCCAGCAGTTGGACAGGCGTGACGAACACTGAAGCTTTCTTT
CDR3aa: CASSWTGVTNTEAFF

d_gene: TRBD1
j_gene: TRBJ1-3
abundance: .
v_gene: TRBV5-1
CDR3nt: TGCGCCAGCAGCTTTTCCGGGACAGCGAACTCTGGAAACACCATATATTTT
CDR3aa: CASSFSGTANSGNTIYF

d_gene: .
j_gene: TRBJ1-2
abundance: .
v_gene: TRBV4-3
CDR3nt: TGCGCCAGCAGCCAGCATACAGGGTATGGCTACACCTTC
CDR3aa: CASSQHTGYGYTF

d_gene: .
j_gene: TRBJ1-5
abundance: .
v_gene: TRBV6-6
CDR3nt: TGTGCCAGCAGGGGGACTGCCTATCAGCCCCAGCATTTT
CDR3aa: CASRGTAYQPQHF